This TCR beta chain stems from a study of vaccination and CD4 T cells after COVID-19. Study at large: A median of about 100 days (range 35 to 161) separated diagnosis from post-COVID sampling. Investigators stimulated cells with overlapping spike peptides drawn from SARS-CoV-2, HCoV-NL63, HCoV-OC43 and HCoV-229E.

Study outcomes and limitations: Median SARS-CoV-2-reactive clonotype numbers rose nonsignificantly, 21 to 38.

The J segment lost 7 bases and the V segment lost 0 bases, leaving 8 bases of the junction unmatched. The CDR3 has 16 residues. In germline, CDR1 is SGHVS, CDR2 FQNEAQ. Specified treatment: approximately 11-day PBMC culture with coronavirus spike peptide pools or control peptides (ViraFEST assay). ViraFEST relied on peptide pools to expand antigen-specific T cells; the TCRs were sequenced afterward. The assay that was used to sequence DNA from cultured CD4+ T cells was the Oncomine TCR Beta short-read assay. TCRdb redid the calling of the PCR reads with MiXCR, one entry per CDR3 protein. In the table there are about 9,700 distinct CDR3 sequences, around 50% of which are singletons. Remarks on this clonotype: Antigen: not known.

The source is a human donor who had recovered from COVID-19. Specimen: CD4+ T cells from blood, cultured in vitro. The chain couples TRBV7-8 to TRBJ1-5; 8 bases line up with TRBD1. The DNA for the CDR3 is TGTGCCAGCAGCTTAGCCGGACAGGGCAGAAGCCAGCCCCAGCATTTT. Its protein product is CASSLAGQGRSQPQHF.